The 8 T cell receptor beta chains below all came from one sample that was sequenced in a study of CD8 T cells in Susac syndrome. When the RNA was reverse transcribed, random hexamers were used with an input of roughly 0.5 to 1 ug. TCRdb ran MiXCR on the immunoSEQ multiplex PCR reads and lists one entry per CDR3 protein. The sample lists about 180,000 distinct CDR3 sequences, under 95% occurring once. Material: CD4+ T cells from PBMCs. Receptor source: a human donor with Susac syndrome.

The rearrangement links TRBV15 to TRBJ2-5; TRBD2 is a possible D gene (6 bases). Germline V gives CDR1 LNHNV, CDR2 YYDKDF (reference sequence). CDR3 size: 15 residues. The ends were cut back, 0 bases at V and 4 bases at J, with 12 bases in the middle. CDR3 sequence: CATSRDTGDPETQYF. Here the CDR3 DNA reads TGTGCCACCAGCAGAGATACGGGGGACCCAGAGACCCAGTACTTC.

The rearrangement links TRBV7-2 to TRBJ2-1; 9 positions agree with TRBD1. This CDR3 is built from 14 residues. Trimming cost V 5 bases and J 9 bases; bases outside gene matches: 8. Germline CDR1 and CDR2: SGHTA and FQGNSA. CDR3 DNA: TGTGCCAGCAGCCAACGGACAGGGGCAGGTGAGCAGTTCTTC. It is translated as CASSQRTGAGEQFF.

This clonotype appeared a single time. The chain uses TRBV7-9 and TRBJ2-1; TRBD2 matches at 9 bases. Germline V lookup: CDR1 SEHNR, CDR2 FQNEAQ (reference sequence). The CDR3 covers 15 residues. Trimming removed 3 bases from V and 7 bases from J; junction bases left unmatched: 7. CDR3 DNA sequence: TGTGCCAGCAGCTTTCAAGCGGGGGGTAATAATGAGCAGTTCTTC. The encoded protein is CASSFQAGGNNEQFF.

The V and J genes are TRBV10-3 and TRBJ2-3, with D possibly TRBD2 on 6 matching bases. Germline V gene data show CDR1 as ENHRY and CDR2 as SYGVKD. CDR3 size: 13 residues. V was clipped by 7 bases and J by 5 bases, with 13 bases between them. As DNA, the CDR3 is TGTGCCATCAAGCGGGCGGTTTTAGATACGCAGTATTTT. This translates into CAIKRAVLDTQYF.

The chain has TRBV12-3 or TRBV12-4 and TRBJ1-6; perhaps TRBD1 as D (5 bases). V was cut by 6 bases and J by 7 bases, with 13 bases left in between. CDR3 length: 14 amino acids. CDR3 bases: TGTGCCAGCAGACTGGGGCCATCGAATTCACCCCTCCACTTT. Amino acids: CASRLGPSNSPLHF.

This chain joins TRBV5-4 and TRBJ2-5; tentatively, D is TRBD2 (5 bases). The ends were cut back, 4 bases at V and 2 bases at J, with 9 bases in the middle. The CDR3 loop spans 13 amino acids. The V gene's germline CDR1 is SGHNT and CDR2 YYREEE (reference sequence). As DNA, the CDR3 is TGTGCCAGCAGCCGGGAACAGCAAGAGACCCAGTACTTC. Its protein is CASSREQQETQYF.

This sequence joins TRBV5-6 and TRBJ1-5, with TRBD1 as a possible D gene (5 bases). With 4 bases removed from V and 0 bases from J, the gap between germline ends came to 17 bases. Germline CDR1 SGHDT, CDR2 YYEEEE. There are 17 residues in the CDR3. In DNA form, the CDR3 reads TGTGCCAGCAGCCTCAGGGAGGCCCTTTATAGCAATCAGCCCCAGCATTTT. It translates to CASSLREALYSNQPQHF.

The sample holds one count of this clonotype. The gene calls are TRBV2 and TRBJ1-1; weak D call: TRBD1 (5 bases). V lost 7 bases and J 2 bases, leaving 14 bases between the germline ends. Per the germline V gene, CDR1 is SNHLY and CDR2 is FYNNEI. CDR3 length equals 14 residues. The CDR3 sequence is CASKRQMTNTEAFF. The DNA of the CDR3 is TGTGCCAGCAAGAGACAGATGACTAACACTGAAGCTTTCTTT.